These 19 T cell receptor beta chains came from one sample sequenced in a study of blood T cell repertoires in COVID-19. This table comes from immunoSEQ multiplex PCR, and its TCRdb copy is limited to in-frame clones, with some not included. The sample contains 220,000 or so clones, 85% to 90% of which appear only once. Sequenced material: PBMCs or T cells enriched from blood (not recorded which). The receptors shown here come from a man aged 30 to 45 who had been exposed to COVID-19.

This clone was detected once. V and J are TRBV18 and TRBJ2-1, with D tentatively TRBD1 (6 bases). This CDR3 region has 14 residues. Germline-derived CDR1 and CDR2 are KGHSH and LQKENI. Trimming pared 2 bases from V and 7 bases from J, leaving 12 bases between. CDR3 sequence: CASSPLTGWNEQFF. The CDR3 DNA sequence: TGTGCCAGCTCACCATTGACAGGTTGGAATGAGCAGTTCTTC.

The chain links TRBV27 to TRBJ1-2; tentative D call: TRBD1 (6 bases). V dropped 4 bases and J dropped 4 bases, with 10 bases sitting between them. In germline, CDR1 is MNHEY, CDR2 SMNVEV (reference sequence). The CDR3 length is 13 residues. The CDR3 reads CASSYRESYGYTF. The CDR3 DNA is TGTGCCAGCAGTTACAGGGAAAGCTATGGCTACACCTTC.

The chain combines TRBV7-9 with TRBJ1-2; 9 positions match TRBD1. Germline V gene data show CDR1 as SEHNR and CDR2 as FQNEAQ (reference sequence). The CDR3 is 14 residues long. The junction had 7 bases not matched to a gene; V was cut back by 5 bases and J by 6 bases. CDR3 in amino acids: CASSPNRGLDGYTF. The CDR3 DNA sequence: TGTGCCAGCAGCCCAAACAGGGGGCTGGATGGCTACACCTTC.

The chain uses TRBV4-1 and TRBJ1-4; D gene uncertain. From germline, CDR1 is MGHRA and CDR2 YSYEKL. The CDR3 extends over 14 amino acids. V was clipped by 7 bases and J by 7 bases, with 16 bases between them. CDR3 in amino acids: CASTPPGVGEKLFF. As DNA, the CDR3 is TGCGCCAGCACCCCACCCGGGGTTGGTGAAAAACTGTTTTTT.

The chain is built from TRBV2 and TRBJ1-2, with no clear D. The V gene lost 2 bases and the J gene lost 8 bases, with 12 bases spanning the gap. Germline CDR1 is SNHLY and CDR2 is FYNNEI. The CDR3 contains 13 residues. The DNA for the CDR3 is TGTGCCAGCAGTGAAATCCCGGTACGGGGCTACACCTTC. It yields the protein CASSEIPVRGYTF.

This chain uses TRBV7-2 with TRBJ1-2, with 9 nucleotides matching TRBD1. The V gene's germline CDR1 is SGHTA and CDR2 FQGNSA. CDR3 length: 18 amino acids. V lost 2 bases, J lost 4 bases, and 14 bases stayed unmatched. CDR3 nucleotides: TGTGCCAGCAGCTTAAATGGCCCCGGGACAGGGAACGTCTATGGCTACACCTTC. Amino acids: CASSLNGPGTGNVYGYTF.

The count of this clone is one. V gene TRBV10-2 combines with J gene TRBJ1-4, with 7 bases lining up with TRBD1. From germline, CDR1 is WSHSY and CDR2 SAAADI. With 7 bases clipped from V and 3 bases from J, the junction kept 2 bases outside the gene matches. This CDR3 is 13 amino acids long. CDR3 DNA: TGCGCCAGCACCCAGGGGGCTAATGAAAAACTGTTTTTT. This encodes CASTQGANEKLFF.

The chain combines TRBV5-1 with TRBJ1-1, with 8 nucleotides matching TRBD1. Trimming at V came to 4 bases and at J to 4 bases, leaving 3 bases not matched to a gene. The length of the CDR3 is 13 residues. Looked up from germline, CDR1 is SGHRS and CDR2 is YFSETQ. The DNA for the CDR3 is TGCGCCAGCAGCCGAGACAGGGGCACTGAAGCTTTCTTT. The encoded protein is CASSRDRGTEAFF. Based on the CDR3 plus reference TRBV5-1 and TRBJ1-1, the full variable domain is KAGVTQTPRYLIKTRGQQVTLSCSPISGHRSVSWYQQTPGQGLQFLFEYFSETQRNKGNFPGRFSGRQFSNSRSEMNVSTLELGDSALYLCASSRDRGTEAFFGQGTRLTVV.

The chain recombines TRBV7-9 with TRBJ2-1, with TRBD1 identical over 7 bases. V dropped 5 bases and J dropped 1; count of bases not matched to a gene: 5. Germline CDR1 SEHNR, CDR2 FQNEAQ (reference sequence). The CDR3 extends over 15 amino acids. This chain's CDR3 is CASSTQGESYNEQFF. The CDR3 bases are TGTGCCAGCAGCACCCAGGGGGAATCCTACAATGAGCAGTTCTTC.

The V call is TRBV4-2, the J call TRBJ2-7, with 9 bases aligning to TRBD1. V was clipped by 1 base and J by 6 bases; unmatched bases: 10. The CDR3 spans 16 residues. Germline V gives CDR1 LGHNA, CDR2 YNFKEQ. The CDR3 loop is CASSQGMGQGESEQYF. CDR3 coding DNA: TGTGCCAGCAGCCAAGGGATGGGACAGGGAGAGAGCGAGCAGTACTTC.

This chain uses TRBV4-1 with TRBJ2-5, with D unclear. Trimming pared 4 bases from V and 0 bases from J, leaving 9 bases between. The CDR3 is 14 residues long. Germline V gene data show CDR1 as MGHRA and CDR2 as YSYEKL. This CDR3 is CASSLVMYQETQYF. DNA of the CDR3: TGCGCCAGCAGCCTTGTAATGTACCAAGAGACCCAGTACTTC.

The chain is built from TRBV11-2 and TRBJ1-2, with unresolved D. CDR1 is SGHAT, CDR2 FQNNGV, per germline. CDR3 size: 15 residues. V lost 0 bases to trimming and J lost 2 bases, with 10 bases between them. The CDR3 nucleotides read TGTGCCAGCAGCTTAGAAGCGGGAACAAACTATGGCTACACCTTC. Protein sequence: CASSLEAGTNYGYTF.

The rearrangement joins TRBV7-2 to TRBJ2-7; 9 bases align to TRBD1. The V gene end was trimmed by 4 bases and the J gene end by 3 bases; junction bases not matched to a gene: 7. Germline CDR1 SGHTA, CDR2 FQGNSA. The CDR3 sequence is 15 residues long. The CDR3 region has the DNA TGTGCCAGCAGCTCACCCGGGACAGGGTTCTACGAGCAGTACTTC. Its translation is CASSSPGTGFYEQYF.

This chain uses TRBV12-3 or TRBV12-4 with TRBJ1-4; 7 bases line up with TRBD1. V dropped 7 bases and J dropped 10; count of bases not matched to a gene: 6. This CDR3 has 12 residues. CDR3 residues: CASTTGFGKLFF. The DNA for the CDR3 is TGTGCCAGCACGACAGGGTTCGGAAAACTGTTTTTT.

The rearrangement links TRBV19 to TRBJ1-4, with a weak D call TRBD1 (5 bases). Looked up from germline, CDR1 is LNHDA and CDR2 is SQIVND (reference sequence). Trimming shortened V by 6 bases and J by 6 bases, and 20 bases separated the two germline ends. The CDR3 is made up of 16 amino acids. CDR3 in DNA: TGTGCCAGTAGCTCTCGATCCAAGGGAGGGGATGAAAAACTGTTTTTT. Translating it yields CASSSRSKGGDEKLFF.

V and J are TRBV7-9 and TRBJ1-2, with D unclear. CDR3 length: 13 residues. CDR1 SEHNR and CDR2 FQNEAQ come from the germline V gene (reference sequence). Trimming took off 2 bases at V and 4 bases at J, with 8 bases between the two ends. The CDR3 sequence: CASSLPESYGYTF. CDR3 in DNA: TGTGCCAGCAGCTTACCCGAGAGCTATGGCTACACCTTC.

The rearrangement uses TRBV5-1 and TRBJ2-7, with D perhaps TRBD2 (6 bases). With 4 bases removed from V and 3 bases from J, the gap between germline ends came to 14 bases. The CDR3 consists of 14 residues. The germline V gene has CDR1 SGHRS and CDR2 YFSETQ. The CDR3 spells CASSMSGTHYEQYF. In DNA, the CDR3 is TGCGCCAGCAGCATGTCCGGGACTCACTACGAGCAGTACTTC.

This rearrangement joins TRBV18 to TRBJ2-7; TRBD1 matches 7 bases. Germline CDR1 KGHSH, CDR2 LQKENI. There are 14 residues in the CDR3. V shed 3 bases, J shed 2 bases, and the junction held 4 bases outside the gene matches. CDR3 in amino acids: CASSPRDRPYEQYF. The CDR3 DNA reads as TGTGCCAGCTCACCCCGGGACAGACCCTACGAGCAGTACTTC.

The rearrangement uses TRBV5-1 and TRBJ1-2; 9 bases map to TRBD1. CDR1 and CDR2 (germline): SGHRS, YFSETQ. J lost 5 bases, V lost 4 bases, and 9 bases had no gene match. The CDR3 extends over 15 amino acids. CDR3 amino acids: CASSLGTGSPYGYTF. In DNA, the CDR3 is TGCGCCAGCAGCCTCGGGACAGGGTCCCCTTATGGCTACACCTTC.